Below are 28 T cell receptor beta chains sequenced from a single sample in a study of identical twins. MiXCR, applied by TCRdb to the 5' RACE reads, yields one record per CDR3 protein. Among approximately 230,000 distinct CDR3 sequences listed, around an eighth were seen once. Sample: memory (CD45RO+) T cells sorted from blood. All receptors derive from a woman aged 18 to 35 in good health.

The J gene is TRBJ2-3, the V gene TRBV11-3, with TRBD2 matching over 7 bases. V dropped 2 bases and J dropped 9; count of bases not matched to a gene: 2. The germline CDR1 and CDR2 sequences are SGHNT and YENEEA. This CDR3 is 12 amino acids long. CDR3 DNA: TGTGCCAGCAGCTTAAGGGAGGGGACGCAGTATTTT. Its protein is CASSLREGTQYF.

J is TRBJ2-7 and V is TRBV11-3; 9 nucleotides align to TRBD1. V was pared by 5 bases and J by 2 bases, with 4 bases of the junction left unmatched. Germline CDR1 SGHNT, CDR2 YENEEA. CDR3 length: 14 residues. The DNA of the CDR3 is TGTGCCAGCAGCCAACGGACAGGGGCCTACGAGCAGTACTTC. Translated: CASSQRTGAYEQYF.

Only a few counts were recorded for this clonotype. V and J are TRBV7-2 and TRBJ2-1; 9 bases are shared with TRBD2. Germline CDR1 and CDR2: SGHTA and FQGNSA. The CDR3 has 16 residues. The ends lost 4 bases at V and 8 bases at J; junction bases unmatched: 12. The DNA for the CDR3 is TGTGCCAGCAGCTCCCTATTAGCGGGAGCTGAGGATGAGCAGTTCTTC. As protein: CASSSLLAGAEDEQFF.

J is TRBJ2-5 and V is TRBV20-1, with 8 positions matching TRBD2. The trim removed 1 base at V and 4 bases at J, leaving 5 bases unmatched. This CDR3 has 14 amino acids. Germline V CDR1 and CDR2: DFQATT, SNEGSKA (reference sequence). For the CDR3, the DNA is TGCAGTGCTAGAGTAGCGGGAACGGGAGAGACCCAGTACTTC. Translating gives CSARVAGTGETQYF.

There are many counts of this clonotype. The chain recombines TRBV12-3 or TRBV12-4 with TRBJ1-2; D is possibly TRBD1 (5 bases). CDR3 length: 14 residues. V dropped 8 bases and J dropped 3 bases, with 16 bases sitting between them. This chain's CDR3 is CASGSSGTDYGYTF. The CDR3 nucleotides are TGTGCCAGCGGCTCATCCGGGACGGACTATGGCTACACCTTC.

The chain joins TRBV20-1 to TRBJ2-7; TRBD1 is a possible D gene (5 bases). The CDR3 runs 14 residues. Germline V gene sequence: CDR1 DFQATT, CDR2 SNEGSKA (reference sequence). With 5 bases removed from V and 2 bases from J, the gap between germline ends came to 16 bases. CDR3 sequence (DNA): TGCAGTGCTGTCAGGGAAAGCCCTCCCTACGAGCAGTACTTC. It is translated as CSAVRESPPYEQYF.

This clonotype was observed a single time. The gene calls are TRBV5-1 and TRBJ2-2; 9 nucleotides line up with TRBD1. V lost 8 bases, J lost 5 bases, and 4 bases stayed unmatched. Germline loops: CDR1 SGHRS, CDR2 YFSETQ. This CDR3 contains 13 residues. CDR3 sequence reads: CASSGTGTGELFF. In nucleotides, the CDR3 is TGCGCCAGTTCCGGGACAGGGACCGGGGAGCTGTTTTTT.

The sample holds a few counts of this clonotype. The chain employs TRBV20-1 and TRBJ2-7; D remains unclear. Germline V gene sequence: CDR1 DFQATT, CDR2 SNEGSKA (reference sequence). This CDR3 is built from 10 residues. V was pared by 4 bases and J by 5 bases, with 6 bases between. CDR3 sequence: CSAMSNEQYF. In DNA form, the CDR3 reads TGCAGTGCTATGTCCAACGAGCAGTACTTC.

This clonotype has ten or more counts. The genes are TRBV16 and TRBJ2-1, with TRBD2 matching over 8 bases. The CDR3 has 18 residues. Per germline, CDR1 KGHSY and CDR2 FQNENV. J gave up 0 bases and V 0 bases, and 7 bases lay outside the gene matches. The CDR3, as DNA: TGTGCCAGCAGCCAATCTATTCGGCTAGCGGGCTCCTACAATGAGCAGTTCTTC. Its translation: CASSQSIRLAGSYNEQFF.

This clonotype was counted a few times. The chain recombines TRBV6-7 with TRBJ2-3; 9 bases are shared with TRBD2. TRBV6-7 qualifies as an ORF whose function is uncertain. This CDR3 is 15 amino acids long. The J segment lost 10 bases and the V segment lost 0 bases, leaving 8 bases of the junction unmatched. The CDR3 DNA reads TGTGCCAGCAGTTACTCGATGTTAGCGGGGGTTCCGCAGTATTTT. Its translation: CASSYSMLAGVPQYF.

The V and J genes are TRBV18 and TRBJ2-3; no definite D call. Trimming cost V 1 base and J 2 bases, with 13 bases left between them. The length of the CDR3 is 16 residues. The germline gives CDR1 KGHSH, CDR2 LQKENI. Here the CDR3 DNA reads TGTGCCAGCTCACCACGCGAGGCTAGTCTCACAGATACGCAGTATTTT. Translation: CASSPREASLTDTQYF.

A few counts support this clonotype. The rearrangement links TRBV20-1 to TRBJ2-7, with 9 bases matching TRBD1. Germline V CDR1 and CDR2: DFQATT, SNEGSKA (reference sequence). There are 15 residues in the CDR3. V was clipped by 0 bases and J by 2 bases; unmatched bases: 5. CDR3 nucleotide sequence: TGCAGTGCTAGAGACCCGGGACAGGGCACCTACGAGCAGTACTTC. Encoded protein: CSARDPGQGTYEQYF.

The DNA for the CDR3 is TGCAGTGCTAGAGGACTAGCGGAAACCATGTACGAGCAGTACTTC. Amino acid sequence: CSARGLAETMYEQYF. The rearrangement links TRBV20-1 to TRBJ2-7; 9 bases align to TRBD2. After removal of 1 base from V and 4 bases from J, the junction contained 8 bases not matched to a gene. The CDR3 sequence is 15 residues long. Germline assignment: CDR1 DFQATT and CDR2 SNEGSKA (reference sequence).

This clonotype was detected only a few times. The CDR3 region is CASSPVNSAQHF. The CDR3 bases are TGTGCCAGCAGCCCCGTAAACTCGGCCCAGCATTTT. The rearrangement uses TRBV7-2 and TRBJ1-5, with no clear D. This CDR3 spans 12 amino acids. CDR1 is SGHTA, CDR2 FQGNSA, per germline. Trimming took 5 bases from V and 11 from J, leaving 13 bases between them.

The chain carries TRBV18 and TRBJ2-1; tentatively, D is TRBD1 (5 bases). CDR3 length equals 13 residues. Germline V gene lookup returns CDR1 KGHSH and CDR2 LQKENI. The V gene lost 3 bases and the J gene lost 6 bases, with 9 bases spanning the gap. In nucleotides, the CDR3 is TGTGCCAGCTCACCCGGTGGGGCCAATGAGCAGTTCTTC. This translates into CASSPGGANEQFF.

This chain joins TRBV6-1 and TRBJ2-7, with D maybe TRBD2 (6 bases). Germline CDR1 reads MNHNS; CDR2 reads SASEGT. The length of the CDR3 is 14 residues. The V gene lost 8 bases and the J gene lost 0 bases, with 14 bases spanning the gap. CDR3 protein: CASSQTEGSYEQYF. The CDR3 region has the DNA TGTGCCAGCTCGCAAACGGAGGGCTCCTACGAGCAGTACTTC.

V gene TRBV11-1 combines with J gene TRBJ2-1; D unclear. The V gene lost 5 bases and the J gene lost 4 bases, with 18 bases spanning the gap. Germline loops: CDR1 SGHAT, CDR2 FQDESV (reference sequence). The CDR3 is 16 residues long. The chain's CDR3 is CASSLAIGTEYNEQFF. Written as DNA, the CDR3 is TGTGCCAGCAGCCTGGCCATCGGCACCGAGTACAATGAGCAGTTCTTC. Full variable domain (missing parts from reference TRBV11-1 and TRBJ2-1): EAEVAQSPRYKITEKSQAVAFWCDPISGHATLYWYRQILGQGPELLVQFQDESVVDDSQLPKDRFSAERLKGVDSTLKIQPAELGDSAMYLCASSLAIGTEYNEQFFGPGTRLTVL.

V gene TRBV24-1 combines with J gene TRBJ2-1, with 11 bases aligning to TRBD2. The V gene end was trimmed by 3 bases and the J gene end by 8 bases; junction bases not matched to a gene: 14. The CDR3 extends over 18 amino acids. Germline CDR1 reads KGHDR; CDR2 reads SFDVKD. CDR3 residues: CATSDRGTSSGRLDEQFF. CDR3 nucleotides: TGTGCCACCAGTGATAGGGGCACGTCTAGCGGGAGGCTCGATGAGCAGTTCTTC.

This clonotype was detected ten times or more. The genes are TRBV20-1 and TRBJ2-7; 10 bases are shared with TRBD1. The germline gives CDR1 DFQATT, CDR2 SNEGSKA (reference sequence). This CDR3 comprises 13 residues. The V gene end was trimmed by 5 bases and the J gene end by 5 bases; junction bases not matched to a gene: 6. The CDR3 spells CSAGRDRGHEQYF. CDR3 sequence (DNA): TGCAGTGCTGGGCGGGACAGGGGCCACGAGCAGTACTTC.

This clonotype was seen a few times. The V gene is TRBV7-2, the J gene TRBJ2-3, with no clear D. CDR1 is SGHTA and CDR2 is FQGNSA in the germline V gene. V lost 4 bases to trimming and J lost 2 bases, with 7 bases between them. The CDR3 runs 13 residues. The CDR3 nucleotides read TGTGCCAGCAGCTGGTCTCCCACAGATACGCAGTATTTT. Protein sequence: CASSWSPTDTQYF. Supplemented by reference TRBV7-2 and TRBJ2-3, the full variable domain reads GAGVSQSPSNKVTEKGKDVELRCDPISGHTALYWYRQSLGQGLEFLIYFQGNSAPDKSGLPSDRFSAERTGGSVSTLTIQRTQQEDSAVYLCASSWSPTDTQYFGPGTRLTVL.

There are many counts of this clonotype. The J gene is TRBJ1-1, the V gene TRBV6-5; D gene ambiguous. Germline values: CDR1 MNHEY, CDR2 SVGAGI. This CDR3 region has 14 residues. Trimming left V 2 bases short and J 1 base short, with 8 bases between. CDR3 sequence (DNA): TGTGCCAGCAGTTACAATCACAGGAACACTGAAGCTTTCTTT. Protein product: CASSYNHRNTEAFF.

This clonotype has only a few counts. Here the CDR3 DNA reads TGTGCCAGCAGTGAACGGGACAGGGGGCATTCACCCCTCCACTTT. This translates into CASSERDRGHSPLHF. The chain links TRBV25-1 to TRBJ1-6; 12 bases agree with TRBD1. Trimming removed 2 bases from V and 8 bases from J; junction bases left unmatched: 1. Germline V gene data show CDR1 as MGHDK and CDR2 as SYGVNS. The CDR3 runs to 15 residues.

The chain couples TRBV6-7 to TRBJ1-1; no reliable D call. TRBV6-7 is an ORF, and what it does is uncertain. Trimming left V 6 bases short and J 3 bases short, with 8 bases between. The length of the CDR3 is 12 residues. The CDR3 nucleotides are TGTGCCAGCAGGACGAGGGACACTGAAGCTTTCTTT. This sequence encodes CASRTRDTEAFF.

CDR3 protein: CASSSEPRGNSPLHF. The CDR3 coding sequence is TGTGCCAGCAGCTCAGAACCCAGGGGGAATTCACCCCTCCACTTT. The chain joins TRBV5-6 to TRBJ1-6, with 7 nucleotides matching TRBD1. This CDR3 has 15 residues. The V gene end was trimmed by 3 bases and the J gene end by 7 bases; junction bases not matched to a gene: 7. Germline loops: CDR1 SGHDT, CDR2 YYEEEE. Looking up the rest from reference TRBV5-6 and TRBJ1-6 gives the full variable domain: DAGVTQSPTHLIKTRGQQVTLRCSPKSGHDTVSWYQQALGQGPQFIFQYYEEEERQRGNFPDRFSGHQFPNYSSELNVNALLLGDSALYLCASSSEPRGNSPLHFGNGTRLTVT.

V is TRBV2 and J is TRBJ2-4, with D possibly TRBD2 on 6 matching bases. CDR3 length: 15 amino acids. CDR1 and CDR2 (germline): SNHLY, FYNNEI. V gave up 7 bases and J gave up 0 bases, with 13 bases separating them. CDR3 loop: CASTLAGLAKNIQYF. The CDR3, as DNA: TGTGCCAGCACCTTGGCGGGGCTAGCCAAAAACATTCAGTACTTC.

The J gene is TRBJ2-3, the V gene TRBV11-1; D is unresolved. Per germline, CDR1 SGHAT and CDR2 FQDESV (reference sequence). The V gene lost 5 bases and the J gene lost 4 bases, with 10 bases spanning the gap. This CDR3 contains 13 residues. CDR3 DNA sequence: TGTGCCAGCAGCCTAGACTCCGCAGATACGCAGTATTTT. This sequence encodes CASSLDSADTQYF.

V is TRBV5-8 and J is TRBJ2-5; D not certain. There are 14 residues in the CDR3. Per germline, CDR1 SGHTS and CDR2 YDEGEE. V lost 0 bases and J 0 bases, leaving 6 bases between the germline ends. The CDR3 reads CASSLGVHQETQYF. CDR3 in DNA: TGTGCCAGCAGCTTGGGTGTCCACCAAGAGACCCAGTACTTC.

The chain carries TRBV15 and TRBJ1-2; D not certain. V was clipped by 1 base and J by 2 bases, with 2 bases between them. The CDR3 totals 12 residues. In germline, CDR1 is LNHNV, CDR2 YYDKDF (reference sequence). This CDR3 is CATSRANYGYTF. CDR3 coding DNA: TGTGCCACCAGCAGAGCGAACTATGGCTACACCTTC.